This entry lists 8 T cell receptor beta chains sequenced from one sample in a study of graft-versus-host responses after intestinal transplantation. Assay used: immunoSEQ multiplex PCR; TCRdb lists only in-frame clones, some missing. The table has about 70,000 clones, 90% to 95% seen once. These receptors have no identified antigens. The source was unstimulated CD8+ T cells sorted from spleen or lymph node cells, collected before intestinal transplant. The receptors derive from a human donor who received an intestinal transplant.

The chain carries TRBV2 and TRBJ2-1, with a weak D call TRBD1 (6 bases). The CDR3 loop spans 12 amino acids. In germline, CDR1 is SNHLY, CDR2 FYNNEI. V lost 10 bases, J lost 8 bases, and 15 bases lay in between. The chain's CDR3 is CATSWGRDEQFF. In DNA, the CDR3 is TGTGCCACCTCCTGGGGGCGAGATGAGCAGTTCTTC.

CDR3: CASSQDFGQPQHF. The CDR3 DNA reads TGTGCCAGCAGCCAAGATTTTGGGCAGCCCCAGCATTTT. The V call is TRBV4-2, the J call TRBJ1-5, with D hard to call. The CDR3 length is 13 residues. Trimming removed 0 bases from V and 7 bases from J, with 7 bases in between. From germline, CDR1 is LGHNA and CDR2 YNFKEQ.

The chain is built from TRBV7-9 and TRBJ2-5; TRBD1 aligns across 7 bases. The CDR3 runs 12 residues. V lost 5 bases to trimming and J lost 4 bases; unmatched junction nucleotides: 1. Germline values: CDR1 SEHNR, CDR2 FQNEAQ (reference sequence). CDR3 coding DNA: TGTGCCAGCAGCCGACAGGGAGAGACCCAGTACTTC. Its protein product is CASSRQGETQYF.

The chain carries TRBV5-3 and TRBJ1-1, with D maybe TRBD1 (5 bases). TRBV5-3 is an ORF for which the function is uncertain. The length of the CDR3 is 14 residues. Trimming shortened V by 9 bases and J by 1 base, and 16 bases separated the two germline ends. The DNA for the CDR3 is TGTGCCACCCGGGAGCAGGGATCGAACACTGAAGCTTTCTTT. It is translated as CATREQGSNTEAFF.

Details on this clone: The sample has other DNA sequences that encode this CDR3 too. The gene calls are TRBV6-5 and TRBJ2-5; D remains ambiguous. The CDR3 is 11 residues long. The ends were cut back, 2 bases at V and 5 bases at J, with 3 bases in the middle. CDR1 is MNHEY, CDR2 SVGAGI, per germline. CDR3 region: CASSYGETQYF. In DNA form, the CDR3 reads TGTGCCAGCAGTTACGGGGAGACCCAGTACTTC.

Here the CDR3 reads CASSPRMGQGAYEQYF. In nucleotides, the CDR3 is TGTGCCAGCTCACCTAGGATGGGACAGGGGGCCTACGAGCAGTACTTC. The rearrangement uses TRBV18 and TRBJ2-7; 11 positions agree with TRBD1. Germline lookup yields CDR1 KGHSH and CDR2 LQKENI. The CDR3 is 16 amino acids. Trimming cost V 3 bases and J 2 bases; bases outside gene matches: 6.

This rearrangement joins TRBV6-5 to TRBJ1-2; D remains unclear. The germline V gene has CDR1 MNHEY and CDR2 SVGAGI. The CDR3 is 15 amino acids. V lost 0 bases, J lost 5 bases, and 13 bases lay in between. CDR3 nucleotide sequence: TGTGCCAGCAGTTACTCGAAGGCAGAAATATATGGCTACACCTTC. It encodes CASSYSKAEIYGYTF.

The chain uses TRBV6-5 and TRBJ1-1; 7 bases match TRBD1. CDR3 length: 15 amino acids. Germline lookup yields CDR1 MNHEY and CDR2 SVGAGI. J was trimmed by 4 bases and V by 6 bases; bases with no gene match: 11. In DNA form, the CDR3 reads TGTGCCAGCAGCCCTCCCAGGGGGGCGGTCACTGAAGCTTTCTTT. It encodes CASSPPRGAVTEAFF.